This T cell receptor beta chain came from a study of CD4 T cells in relation to SARS-CoV-2 and coronaviruses. Across the whole study: Crossreactive spike epitopes shared across donors were mapped to their HLA restriction. Findings and limits, study-wide: No donor gave both pre-pandemic and post-infection samples.

This CDR3 spans 15 amino acids. Germline-derived CDR1 and CDR2 are LGHDT and YNNKEL (reference sequence). Trimming pared 3 bases from V and 2 bases from J, leaving 11 bases between. Naive and memory CD4+ T cells were separated from cryopreserved PBMCs. Clones were read by immunoSEQ multiplex PCR, and TCRdb kept only the in-frame ones, dropping some. The data hold some 11,000 clones, with 85% to 90% observed a single time. Of note for this clone: Its antigen is unknown.

Sequencing was performed on naive CD4+ T cells from PBMCs. Subset indicated: naive CD4+ T cells isolated by negative enrichment. The chain carries TRBV3-1 (or the pseudogene TRBV3-2) and TRBJ1-5, with a tentative D call TRBD1 (5 bases). This receptor was identified in an adult with COVID-19. The CDR3 region has the DNA TGTGCCAGCAGCCAGGGGGTGAATGGCAATCAGCCCCAGCATTTT. As protein: CASSQGVNGNQPQHF.